This passage covers 30 T cell receptor beta chains from one sample sequenced in a study of response to subunit inactivated influenza vaccine. Via MiXCR, TCRdb re-called the RT-PCR reads, giving one row per CDR3 protein. The sample consists of 650,000 to 800,000 distinct CDR3 sequences, approximately 15% of them appearing once. This sample comprised PBMCs from blood, obtained less than 15 days before vaccination. The receptors derive from a man aged 45-65 years who received an inactivated influenza vaccine.

In its sample, this clonotype was seen many times. V and J are TRBV4-2 and TRBJ2-2, with TRBD1 matching over 8 bases. CDR3 size: 18 residues. Germline loops: CDR1 LGHNA, CDR2 YNFKEQ. V dropped 1 base and J dropped 0; count of bases not matched to a gene: 7. In DNA, the CDR3 is TGTGCCAGCAGCCAAGTCCTCAGGGGGCTCGCGAACACCGGGGAGCTGTTTTTT. Its translation: CASSQVLRGLANTGELFF.

This clonotype was recorded at least ten times. This CDR3 reads CSVSQAYNSPLHF. The DNA of the CDR3 is TGCAGCGTGAGCCAGGCCTATAATTCACCCCTCCACTTT. The V and J genes are TRBV29-1 and TRBJ1-6; D is unclear. From germline, CDR1 is SQVTM and CDR2 ANQGSEA. V lost 6 bases and J 2 bases, leaving 8 bases between the germline ends. This CDR3 region has 13 residues.

This chain uses TRBV12-3 or TRBV12-4 with TRBJ2-1, with 8 bases that match TRBD2. This CDR3 region has 15 residues. Trimming at V came to 5 bases and at J to 3 bases, leaving 6 bases not matched to a gene. CDR3 region: CASSPASGLYNEQFF. The CDR3 region has the DNA TGTGCCAGCAGTCCAGCTAGCGGGCTCTACAATGAGCAGTTCTTC.

This sequence joins TRBV7-9 and TRBJ1-4; no clear D. This CDR3 region has 14 residues. The V and J ends lost 5 bases and 11 bases respectively, with 18 bases between them. CDR1 and CDR2 (germline): SEHNR, FQNEAQ (reference sequence). The CDR3 nucleotides read TGTGCCAGCAGCCCGGCCAGTGGGGTAGAGAAACTGTTTTTT. Its translation: CASSPASGVEKLFF.

The chain carries TRBV20-1 and TRBJ1-2; TRBD1 might be the D (5 bases). This CDR3 comprises 13 residues. Germline V CDR1 and CDR2: DFQATT, SNEGSKA (reference sequence). V lost 5 bases to trimming and J lost 4 bases, with 14 bases between them. This CDR3 reads CSAVDWGSYGYTF. The CDR3 region has the DNA TGCAGTGCTGTAGACTGGGGGTCCTATGGCTACACCTTC.

This chain uses TRBV6-1 with TRBJ1-4; a weak D match, TRBD1 (5 bases). The CDR3 is made up of 14 amino acids. Germline CDR1 reads MNHNS; CDR2 reads SASEGT. V lost 7 bases, J lost 3 bases, and 12 bases lay in between. CDR3 bases: TGTGCCAGCATGTCTCAGGGTGCTAATGAAAAACTGTTTTTT. This gives the protein CASMSQGANEKLFF.

The chain couples TRBV21-1 to TRBJ2-3; whether TRBD2, the table's D call, matches the DNA was not checked. TRBV21-1 is shown as a pseudogene. The CDR3 length is 17 residues. The CDR3 reads CASSKSKGGLAGAPQYF. The CDR3 region has the DNA TGTGCCAGCAGCAAATCCAAGGGGGGACTAGCGGGAGCGCCGCAGTATTTT.

This clonotype was seen repeatedly, ten times or more. The rearrangement joins TRBV12-3 or TRBV12-4 to TRBJ2-4, with 7 bases fitting TRBD2. This CDR3 has 15 amino acids. Unmatched junction bases numbered 1, after V lost 2 bases and J lost 0 bases. The CDR3 sequence: CASSLSGIAKNIQYF. CDR3 DNA sequence: TGTGCCAGCAGTTTAAGCGGGATAGCCAAAAACATTCAGTACTTC.

The chain has TRBV6-1 and TRBJ2-7; TRBD2 matches at 8 bases. The CDR3 has 14 residues. The germline CDR1 and CDR2 sequences are MNHNS and SASEGT. V trimming: 6 bases; J trimming: 4 bases; junction bases outside the gene matches: 8. DNA for the CDR3: TGTGCCAGCAGGTCGACCGGGGGGGGATACGAGCAGTACTTC. Its translation: CASRSTGGGYEQYF.

Note on this clonotype: The junction departs from germline at one end; a sequencing error may be responsible. The gene calls are TRBV12-3 or TRBV12-4 and TRBJ2-3; 14 bases line up with TRBD2. The CDR3 runs 18 residues. Here the CDR3 DNA reads TGTACCAGCAGTTGGTCCGGGACTAGCGGGAGAGGCACAGATACGCAGTATTTT. Its translation: CTSSWSGTSGRGTDTQYF.

This clonotype was recorded a few times. CDR3 coding DNA: TGTGCCAGCAGCTTGGAAATCGCTATCTCCTACGAGCAGTACTTC. Translated, it gives CASSLEIAISYEQYF. V is TRBV5-6 and J is TRBJ2-7; D unclear. V shed 0 bases and J shed 0 bases, with 10 bases lying between them. The CDR3 contains 15 residues. CDR1 is SGHDT and CDR2 is YYEEEE in the germline V gene.

This clonotype was counted at least ten times. The gene calls are TRBV5-1 and TRBJ1-1, with D perhaps matching TRBD1 (5 bases). V was shortened by 0 bases and J by 0 bases, with 9 bases between the two germline ends. The CDR3 loop spans 15 amino acids. CDR1 SGHRS and CDR2 YFSETQ come from the germline V gene. This chain's CDR3 is CASSLAVDMNTEAFF. The CDR3, as DNA: TGCGCCAGCAGCTTGGCCGTGGACATGAACACTGAAGCTTTCTTT.

The table lists this clonotype with a count of one. Just one base apart from a much larger clone, this may be a read error. This chain links TRBV7-9 with TRBJ1-5; a possible D gene is TRBD1 (5 bases). The V gene's germline CDR1 is SEHNR and CDR2 FQNEAQ (reference sequence). CDR3 size: 13 residues. Trimming stripped 4 bases from V and 9 bases from J, with 13 bases between. The CDR3 here is CASSSDSFLPQHF. In DNA, the CDR3 is TGTGCCAGCAGCTCAGACAGTTTCCTGCCCCAGCATTTT.

The chain has TRBV12-3 or TRBV12-4 and TRBJ2-1; 9 bases are shared with TRBD2. Trimming removed 3 bases from V and 7 bases from J; junction bases left unmatched: 7. The CDR3 loop spans 15 amino acids. The CDR3 bases are TGTGCCAGCAGTTTGCGGGGGGGGCTTAGGAATGAGCAGTTCTTC. This gives the protein CASSLRGGLRNEQFF.

The chain links TRBV9 to TRBJ2-5; D possibly uses TRBD1 or TRBD2 (5 bases each). V gave up 3 bases and J gave up 5 bases, with 17 bases separating them. The CDR3 consists of 15 residues. From germline, CDR1 is SGDLS and CDR2 YYNGEE. The CDR3, as DNA: TGTGCCAGCAGCGCCTCCGGGACCCGCGGCGAGACCCAGTACTTC. Translating gives CASSASGTRGETQYF. The entire variable domain, with the rest obtained from reference TRBV9 and TRBJ2-5, is as follows: DSGVTQTPKHLITATGQRVTLRCSPRSGDLSVYWYQQSLDQGLQFLIQYYNGEERAKGNILERFSAQQFPDLHSELNLSSLELGDSALYFCASSASGTRGETQYFGPGTRLLVL.

This clonotype was counted only a few times. The J gene is TRBJ2-7, the V gene TRBV20-1, with 7 bases that match TRBD1. The V gene's germline CDR1 is DFQATT and CDR2 SNEGSKA (reference sequence). The CDR3 sequence is 14 residues long. Trimming at V came to 6 bases and at J to 2 bases, leaving 10 bases not matched to a gene. In DNA form, the CDR3 reads TGCAGTGCCGACTCTCCAGGGGGTACCTACGAGCAGTACTTC. As protein: CSADSPGGTYEQYF.

This clonotype was recorded a few times. This chain joins TRBV14 and TRBJ2-2; tentative D call: TRBD1 (5 bases). The germline gives CDR1 SGHDN, CDR2 FVKESK. The CDR3 sequence is 14 residues long. V was trimmed by 2 bases and J by 3 bases, leaving 7 bases between them. CDR3 in amino acids: CASSQFRDTGELFF. Written as DNA, the CDR3 is TGTGCCAGCAGCCAATTCAGGGACACCGGGGAGCTGTTTTTT.

The chain is built from TRBV7-2 and TRBJ1-1; unclear D gene. Germline CDR1 reads SGHTA; CDR2 reads FQGNSA. The CDR3 has 14 amino acids. Trimming stripped 0 bases from V and 8 bases from J, with 13 bases between. The CDR3 region is CASSLAAQQTEAFF. CDR3 sequence (DNA): TGTGCCAGCAGCTTAGCGGCACAGCAAACAGAAGCTTTCTTT.

CDR3 coding DNA: TGTGCCAGCAACCGGCTAGCGGGGGGGTTCAATGAGCAGTTCTTC. Amino acid sequence: CASNRLAGGFNEQFF. The V gene is TRBV11-2, the J gene TRBJ2-1; 12 nucleotides line up with TRBD2. V lost 7 bases to trimming and J lost 6 bases; unmatched junction nucleotides: 7. The CDR3 has 15 residues. The germline CDR1 and CDR2 sequences are SGHAT and FQNNGV.

The V call is TRBV19, the J call TRBJ1-5, with D possibly matching TRBD1 (5 bases). The V and J ends lost 10 bases and 3 bases respectively, with 19 bases between them. Germline V lookup: CDR1 LNHDA, CDR2 SQIVND (reference sequence). The CDR3 is 15 residues long. CDR3 in DNA: TGTGCCACCTCACCACAAACAGGATTCAATCAGCCCCAGCATTTT. Its protein is CATSPQTGFNQPQHF.

This clonotype was observed many times. The V call is TRBV7-6, the J call TRBJ2-3; no clear D gene. V was pared by 1 base and J by 2 bases, with 19 bases between. Germline CDR1 SGHVS, CDR2 FNYEAQ. CDR3 length: 18 residues. The CDR3 DNA reads TGTGCCAGCAGCTTAGGTGTGGACCCCCTAGGATCCACAGATACGCAGTATTTT. Its protein is CASSLGVDPLGSTDTQYF. The entire variable domain, with the rest obtained from reference TRBV7-6 and TRBJ2-3, is as follows: GAGVSQSPRYKVTKRGQDVALRCDPISGHVSLYWYRQALGQGPEFLTYFNYEAQQDKSGLPNDRFSAERPEGSISTLTIQRTEQRDSAMYRCASSLGVDPLGSTDTQYFGPGTRLTVL.

This clonotype was observed a handful of times. The chain combines TRBV9 with TRBJ2-1; 8 bases line up with TRBD2. This CDR3 is 19 amino acids long. Germline-derived CDR1 and CDR2 are SGDLS and YYNGEE. The V segment lost 4 bases and the J segment 9 bases; nucleotides outside the gene matches: 24. CDR3 amino acids: CASSPKGGVTSVTVTEQFF. The CDR3 DNA follows: TGTGCCAGCAGCCCCAAGGGCGGGGTGACTAGCGTCACAGTGACTGAGCAGTTCTTC.

The V call is TRBV4-1, the J call TRBJ2-5, with D unclear. The length of the CDR3 is 13 residues. Trimming removed 1 base from V and 5 bases from J, with 8 bases in between. Germline CDR1 is MGHRA and CDR2 is YSYEKL. The CDR3 region is CASSQATPETQYF. In DNA form, the CDR3 reads TGCGCCAGCAGCCAAGCTACCCCGGAGACCCAGTACTTC.

This clonotype was detected only a few times. The J gene is TRBJ1-5, the V gene TRBV20-1; TRBD1 agrees at 9 bases. The CDR3 runs 19 residues. V was clipped by 4 bases and J by 3 bases; unmatched bases: 19. CDR1 and CDR2 (germline): DFQATT, SNEGSKA (reference sequence). The DNA for the CDR3 is TGCAGTGCTACCGGGGTGACAGGGGGTTCAGCCTTCGTCAATCAGCCCCAGCATTTT. Translating it yields CSATGVTGGSAFVNQPQHF.

As concerns this clonotype: A read error is possible here, since a much larger clone lies one base away. The chain has TRBV15 and TRBJ1-1; D not resolved. The CDR3 totals 14 residues. Germline V CDR1 and CDR2: LNHNV, YYDKDF (reference sequence). V dropped 3 bases and J dropped 1 base, with 9 bases sitting between them. This chain's CDR3 is CATSRAKANTEAFF. CDR3 DNA sequence: TGTGCCACCAGCAGGGCCAAGGCGAACACTGAAGCTTTCTTT. Complete variable domain (other parts from reference TRBV15 and TRBJ1-1): DAMVIQNPRYQVTQFGKPVTLSCSQTLNHNVMYWYQQKSSQAPKLLFHYYDKDFNNEADTPDNFQSRRPNTSFCFLDIRSPGLGDTAMYLCATSRAKANTEAFFGQGTRLTVV.

This chain joins TRBV5-6 and TRBJ2-5, with TRBD2 matching over 11 bases. The germline gives CDR1 SGHDT, CDR2 YYEEEE. The CDR3 is 16 residues long. The J segment lost 5 bases and the V segment lost 1 base, leaving 7 bases of the junction unmatched. This CDR3 reads CASSLFSGGAGETQYF. The CDR3 DNA reads as TGTGCCAGCAGCTTGTTTAGCGGGGGGGCCGGGGAGACCCAGTACTTC.

The chain carries TRBV24-1 and TRBJ2-2, with D unresolved. Trimming removed 3 bases from V and 4 bases from J, with 5 bases in between. This CDR3 is built from 13 residues. Looked up from germline, CDR1 is KGHDR and CDR2 is SFDVKD. The CDR3 DNA reads TGTGCCACCAGTGATGGCCCCACCGGGGAGCTGTTTTTT. Translation: CATSDGPTGELFF.

This clonotype has ten or more counts. V is TRBV6-5 and J is TRBJ1-5, with D tentatively TRBD1 (5 bases). Trimming cost V 3 bases and J 7 bases, with 16 bases left between them. Germline V gene sequence: CDR1 MNHEY, CDR2 SVGAGI. The CDR3 spans 15 residues. CDR3 region: CASSYSGGRGQPQHF. In DNA form, the CDR3 reads TGTGCCAGCAGTTATTCGGGGGGTCGAGGGCAGCCCCAGCATTTT.

This clonotype has only a few counts. The rearrangement joins TRBV20-1 to TRBJ2-2; no clear D. Germline CDR1 and CDR2: DFQATT and SNEGSKA (reference sequence). The CDR3 runs 13 residues. The V end was cut by 1 base, the J end by 6 bases, with 9 bases between. This CDR3 reads CSARGGAAGELFF. The DNA of the CDR3 is TGCAGTGCTAGAGGGGGTGCCGCCGGGGAGCTGTTTTTT.

This clonotype was counted a few times. The V and J genes are TRBV7-9 and TRBJ2-7; D is ambiguous. The germline V and J ends were trimmed by 1 base and 0 bases, with 13 bases remaining between them. The CDR3 is 16 residues long. Germline V gene lookup returns CDR1 SEHNR and CDR2 FQNEAQ (reference sequence). The CDR3 reads CASSLGLVSSSYEQYF. The DNA for the CDR3 is TGTGCCAGCAGCTTAGGGCTAGTTTCAAGCTCCTACGAGCAGTACTTC.